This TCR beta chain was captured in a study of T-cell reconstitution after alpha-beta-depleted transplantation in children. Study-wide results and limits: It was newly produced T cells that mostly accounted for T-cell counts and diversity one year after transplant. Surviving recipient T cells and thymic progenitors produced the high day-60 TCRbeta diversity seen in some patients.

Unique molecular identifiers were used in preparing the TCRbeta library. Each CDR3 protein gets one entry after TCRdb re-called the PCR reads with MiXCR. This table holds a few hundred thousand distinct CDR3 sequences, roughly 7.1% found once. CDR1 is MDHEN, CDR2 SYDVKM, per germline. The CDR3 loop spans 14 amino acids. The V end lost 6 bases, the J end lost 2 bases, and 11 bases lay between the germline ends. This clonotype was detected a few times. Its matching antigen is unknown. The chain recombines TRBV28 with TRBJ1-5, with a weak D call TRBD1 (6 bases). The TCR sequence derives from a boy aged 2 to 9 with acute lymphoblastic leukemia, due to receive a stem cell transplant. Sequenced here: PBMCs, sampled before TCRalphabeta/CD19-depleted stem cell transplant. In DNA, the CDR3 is TGTGCCAGCAGGCAGGGGAGGGGCAATCAGCCCCAGCATTTT. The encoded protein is CASRQGRGNQPQHF.